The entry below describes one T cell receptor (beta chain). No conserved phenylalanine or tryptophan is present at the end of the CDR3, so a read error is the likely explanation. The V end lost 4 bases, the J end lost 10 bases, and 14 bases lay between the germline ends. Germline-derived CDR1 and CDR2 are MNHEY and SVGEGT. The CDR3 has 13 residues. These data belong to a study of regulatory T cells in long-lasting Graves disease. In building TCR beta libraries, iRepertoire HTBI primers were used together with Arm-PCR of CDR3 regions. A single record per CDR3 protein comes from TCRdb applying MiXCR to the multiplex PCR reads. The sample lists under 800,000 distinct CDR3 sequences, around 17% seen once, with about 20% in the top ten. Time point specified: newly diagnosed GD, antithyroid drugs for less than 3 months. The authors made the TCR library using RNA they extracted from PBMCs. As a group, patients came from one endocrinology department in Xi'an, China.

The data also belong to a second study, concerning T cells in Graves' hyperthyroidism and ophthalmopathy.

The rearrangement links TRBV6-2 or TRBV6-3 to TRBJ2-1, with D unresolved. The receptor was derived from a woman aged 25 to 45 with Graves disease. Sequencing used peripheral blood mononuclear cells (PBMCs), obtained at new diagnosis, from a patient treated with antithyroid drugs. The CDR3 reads CASSSFSENEQFS. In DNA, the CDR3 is TGTGCCAGCAGTTCCTTCTCTGAGAACGAGCAGTTCTCC.